This T cell receptor (beta chain) was sequenced in a study of cytomegalovirus exposure and HLA in healthy donors. As concerns this clone: The target antigen is unknown.

In the PCR, 60 Vbeta and 13 Jbeta primers were used. Sequenced by immunoSEQ multiplex PCR; TCRdb stores in-frame clones only, minus some. The sample lists 95,000 to 100,000 clones, 70% to 80% occurring once. V lost 5 bases and J 0 bases, leaving 12 bases between the germline ends. Germline V gene data show CDR1 as KGHSH and CDR2 as LQKENI. CDR3 size: 15 residues. Study observations and caveats: Presence/absence analyses assumed roughly uniform sequencing depth across donors, which may not hold. Later, an analysis showed that TCR beta chains associated with HLA were more clonally expanded than others that were equally common. It was likely that a cluster of highly shared sequence variants was a sequencing artifact.

The V and J genes are TRBV18 and TRBJ2-3, with no clear D. This receptor was obtained from a man aged 40-49 years in good health and CMV-seronegative. What was sequenced was PBMCs. CDR3 region: CASSKSLSSTDTQYF. Here the CDR3 DNA reads TGTGCCAGCTCAAAAAGCCTTTCTAGCACAGATACGCAGTATTTT.